These 26 T cell receptor beta chains share one sample of origin, sequenced in a study of metastatic and nonmetastatic thyroid tumors. TCRdb reanalyzed the PCR reads via MiXCR. The table records over 65,000 clones, roughly an eighth of them present only once. Until they underwent thyroid surgery, no patient had received any treatment. The specimen sequenced was tumor tissue. Receptors were obtained from a female donor with papillary thyroid cancer or a benign thyroid nodule (not recorded which). Some clones in this sample may be carry-over from other donors' samples.

There are many counts of this clone. This chain connects TRBV11-1 to TRBJ2-7, with 8 bases identical to TRBD1. The CDR3 contains 18 residues. CDR1 SGHAT and CDR2 FQDESV come from the germline V gene (reference sequence). V lost 1 base and J lost 3; bases outside the gene matches: 14. The CDR3 protein is CASSLEGTGWTTNYEQYF. CDR3 DNA: TGTGCCAGCAGCTTAGAGGGGACAGGCTGGACGACGAACTACGAGCAGTACTTC. Complete variable domain (other parts from reference TRBV11-1 and TRBJ2-7): EAEVAQSPRYKITEKSQAVAFWCDPISGHATLYWYRQILGQGPELLVQFQDESVVDDSQLPKDRFSAERLKGVDSTLKIQPAELGDSAMYLCASSLEGTGWTTNYEQYFGPGTRLTVT.

The table lists this clone with many counts. An end of the junction does not agree with germline; a read error may underlie this. The sample has other DNA sequences that encode this CDR3 too. This chain joins TRBV5-1 and TRBJ2-2; 7 bases are a match to TRBD2. The CDR3 is 15 amino acids. Per the germline V gene, CDR1 is SGHRS and CDR2 is YFSETQ. CDR3 bases: TGCGCCAGCAGCTTGGCCCTGCGGGAGACCGGGGAGCTGCTTTTT. Translation: CASSLALRETGELLF.

This clone was detected many times. The V gene is TRBV20-1, the J gene TRBJ1-2, with D possibly matching TRBD1 (6 bases). The CDR3 totals 12 residues. Trimming pared 7 bases from V and 6 bases from J, leaving 15 bases between. Germline assignment: CDR1 DFQATT and CDR2 SNEGSKA (reference sequence). The CDR3 loop is CSVIQGDDGYTF. DNA of the CDR3: TGCAGTGTTATACAGGGTGATGATGGCTACACCTTC.

This clone was recorded at least ten times. The sample has other DNA sequences that encode this CDR3 too. This chain joins TRBV20-1 and TRBJ1-1, with D possibly matching TRBD1 (5 bases). The CDR3 extends over 16 amino acids. Germline V lookup: CDR1 DFQATT, CDR2 SNEGSKA (reference sequence). Deletions cut 6 bases from V and 0 bases from J, with 20 bases between. The CDR3 here is CSAPQPTRGLNTEAFF. DNA for the CDR3: TGCAGTGCACCCCAACCGACGAGGGGATTGAACACTGAAGCTTTCTTT.

This clone showed up just a few times. V and J are TRBV12-5 and TRBJ1-1, with 7 bases aligning to TRBD1. Germline trimming cut 6 bases from V and 2 bases from J; bases unmatched to any gene: 6. The length of the CDR3 is 14 residues. In germline, CDR1 is LGHNT, CDR2 FRNRAP. CDR3: CASGRTGFNTEAFF. CDR3 nucleotides: TGTGCTAGTGGCCGGACAGGTTTCAACACTGAAGCTTTCTTT.

This clone was observed at least ten times. This chain joins TRBV30 and TRBJ2-3; D remains ambiguous. The V gene's germline CDR1 is GTSNPN and CDR2 SVGIG (reference sequence). The CDR3 consists of 12 residues. V lost 5 bases and J 14 bases, leaving 20 bases between the germline ends. As DNA, the CDR3 is TGTGCCTGGCGCTATAGGGCCCCCTCATTGTATTTT. This gives the protein CAWRYRAPSLYF.

This clone was seen many times. The rearrangement joins TRBV20-1 to TRBJ2-7, with D perhaps TRBD1 or TRBD2 (5 bases each). V was clipped by 5 bases and J by 5 bases, with 22 bases between them. CDR1 DFQATT and CDR2 SNEGSKA come from the germline V gene (reference sequence). The CDR3 sequence is 15 residues long. The CDR3 loop is CSAYPGPPKVDEQYF. The CDR3 region has the DNA TGCAGTGCTTACCCGGGACCACCTAAAGTTGACGAGCAGTACTTC.

This clone appeared many times. The DNA of the CDR3 is TGTGCCAGCAGTCGCATAAGCGGGAGCACAGATACGCAGTATTTT. Protein: CASSRISGSTDTQYF. V gene TRBV6-1 combines with J gene TRBJ2-3; maybe TRBD2 (6 bases). CDR1 and CDR2 from the germline V gene are MNHNS and SASEGT. The CDR3 length is 15 residues. Trimming cost V 5 bases and J 0 bases, with 12 bases left between them.

Details on this clone: A clone one base away is much larger, so this may be a read error. The chain uses TRBV7-6 and TRBJ2-2, with D perhaps being TRBD1 or TRBD2 (6 bases each). Germline CDR1 and CDR2: SGHVS and FNYEAQ. The CDR3 loop spans 16 amino acids. In DNA form, the CDR3 reads TGTGCCAGCAGCTTAATCGGACAGAGGAACACCGGGGGGCTGTTTTTT. It translates to CASSLIGQRNTGGLFF.

The V call is TRBV11-2, the J call TRBJ2-7, with D hard to call. V was trimmed by 0 bases and J by 5 bases, leaving 20 bases between them. The CDR3 covers 17 residues. Germline CDR1 SGHAT, CDR2 FQNNGV. CDR3 residues: CASSLDPGRLAPNEQYF. CDR3 coding DNA: TGTGCCAGCAGCTTAGATCCTGGCAGATTGGCACCCAACGAGCAGTACTTC.

A few counts support this clone. J is TRBJ1-2 and V is TRBV6-2 or TRBV6-3, with D tentatively TRBD1 (6 bases). Between the trimmed V and J ends, which lost 5 bases and 14 bases, there was a span of 24 bases. The CDR3 has 14 residues. Germline V CDR1 and CDR2: MNHEY, SVGEGT. CDR3 sequence reads: CASSLTGRLGGETF. The CDR3 coding sequence is TGTGCCAGCAGTCTTACAGGGCGACTCGGGGGGGAGACCTTC.

Only a few counts were recorded for this clone. The rearrangement joins TRBV15 to TRBJ1-2, with 11 bases matching TRBD1. CDR1 and CDR2 from the germline V gene are LNHNV and YYDKDF (reference sequence). The CDR3 spans 16 residues. J lost 7 bases, V lost 0 bases, and 7 bases had no gene match. This CDR3 reads CATSRDRGTGGLGYTF. The CDR3 bases are TGTGCCACCAGCAGAGATAGGGGGACAGGGGGTCTTGGCTACACCTTC.

Concerning this clone: Since no conserved phenylalanine or tryptophan closes the CDR3, a read error is the likely cause. The DNA is omitted, as the CDR3 cannot be located on it reliably, and the CDR3 follows TCRdb's listing. This chain connects TRBV7-2 to TRBJ2-6. The CDR3 is 9 amino acids in total, end residues counted. Per germline, CDR1 SGHTA and CDR2 FQGNSA. The CDR3 reads CASSPSVTS.

A word on this clone: The CDR3 end shows no conserved phenylalanine or tryptophan, and so a read error is likely. The chain recombines TRBV11-2 with TRBJ2-7, with 8 positions matching TRBD2. Per germline, CDR1 SGHAT and CDR2 FQNNGV. The CDR3 totals 17 residues. The J segment lost 2 bases and the V segment lost 0 bases, leaving 9 bases of the junction unmatched. CDR3 sequence: CASSLDTLAGSPYEQYS. The CDR3 DNA reads TGTGCCAGCAGCTTAGACACCTTAGCGGGATCCCCCTACGAGCAGTACTCC.

This clone is termed medium-sized. The chain employs TRBV5-5 and TRBJ2-3; no clear D. Trimming cost V 3 bases and J 1 base, with 6 bases left between them. This CDR3 spans 13 amino acids. CDR1 is SGHKS and CDR2 is YYEKEE in the germline V gene (reference sequence). The CDR3 loop reads CASSSLGTDTQYF. The CDR3 coding sequence is TGTGCCAGCAGCTCATTGGGCACAGATACGCAGTATTTT.

This clone has a count of ten or more. A much more abundant neighbour one base away suggests this may be a read error. The sample carries other DNA sequences with the same CDR3. This chain joins TRBV5-1 and TRBJ2-7, with 7 bases fitting TRBD2. The V gene end was trimmed by 5 bases and the J gene end by 6 bases; junction bases not matched to a gene: 11. This CDR3 is built from 14 residues. The germline V gene has CDR1 SGHRS and CDR2 YFSETQ. The CDR3 DNA reads TGCGCCAGCAGTTTCCAGCGGGATCCGAGCGAGCAGTACTTC. Its translation is CASSFQRDPSEQYF.

This chain uses TRBV20-1 with TRBJ2-7; 13 bases align to TRBD2. The V gene end was trimmed by 6 bases and the J gene end by 9 bases; junction bases not matched to a gene: 8. This CDR3 comprises 13 residues. The germline V gene encodes CDR1 DFQATT and CDR2 SNEGSKA (reference sequence). Here the CDR3 DNA reads TGCAGTGCGCTACTAGCGGGGGGGGCGGTGCAGTACTTC. Translation gives CSALLAGGAVQYF.

Many counts were recorded for this clone. CDR3 sequence reads: CAIKPAGANYGYTF. The CDR3 DNA follows: TGTGCCATCAAACCGGCGGGGGCGAACTATGGCTACACCTTC. V gene TRBV10-3 combines with J gene TRBJ1-2; maybe TRBD1 (6 bases). Germline CDR1 ENHRY, CDR2 SYGVKD. Trimming shortened V by 7 bases and J by 2 bases, and 14 bases separated the two germline ends. This CDR3 has 14 amino acids.

This clone has more than one count but fewer than ten. A much larger clone sits a single nucleotide away, making a read error possible. This chain joins TRBV19 and TRBJ2-3, with D perhaps TRBD2 (5 bases). Germline V gives CDR1 LNHDA, CDR2 SQIVND (reference sequence). The length of the CDR3 is 15 residues. Trimming removed 3 bases at V and 3 bases at J, with 13 bases between. The CDR3 coding sequence is TGTGCCAGTAGTATCGCTCTAGCATCGACAGATACGCAGTATTTT. Its protein product is CASSIALASTDTQYF.

Regarding this clone: Other nucleotide sequences from this sample produce the same CDR3. The chain links TRBV24-1 to TRBJ1-5; 8 bases fit TRBD1. V lost 10 bases, J lost 7 bases, and 11 bases stayed unmatched. The CDR3 covers 14 residues. Per the germline V gene, CDR1 is KGHDR and CDR2 is SFDVKD. CDR3 protein: CATEDRACGQPQHF. The CDR3 DNA sequence: TGTGCCACAGAGGACAGGGCCTGCGGCCAGCCCCAGCATTTT.

Turning to this clone: One end of the junction does not line up with germline, which may come from a read error. V and J are TRBV6-2 or TRBV6-3 and TRBJ2-2; a weak D match, TRBD2 (7 bases). Germline V gene sequence: CDR1 MNHEY, CDR2 SVGEGT. This CDR3 is 14 amino acids long. CDR3 protein: CAISEGGDTGEQFF. DNA for the CDR3: TGTGCCATATCCGAGGGGGGGGACACCGGGGAGCAGTTTTTT.

This chain links TRBV20-1 with TRBJ2-2; 10 bases align to TRBD2. Germline V gives CDR1 DFQATT, CDR2 SNEGSKA (reference sequence). V shed 1 base and J 2 bases; nucleotides not matched to a gene: 13. This CDR3 has 19 residues. The CDR3 DNA reads TGCAGTGCTAGAGGGCGGGCCGAACTAGCGGGACACAACACCGGGGAGCTGTTTTTT. Translated, it gives CSARGRAELAGHNTGELFF.

This clone was observed many times. The chain has TRBV18 and TRBJ1-2; 7 bases line up with TRBD1. Looked up from germline, CDR1 is KGHSH and CDR2 is LQKENI. The CDR3 runs 14 residues. V was pared by 3 bases and J by 6 bases, with 7 bases of the junction left unmatched. CDR3 DNA sequence: TGTGCCAGCTCACCCCCCGACAGGGTTAATGGCTACACCTTC. Amino acids: CASSPPDRVNGYTF.

The table lists this clone with a few counts. A much larger clone differs by one base, so this may be a read error. Other DNA sequences from this sample encode an identical CDR3 as well. The chain recombines TRBV7-9 with TRBJ2-7; D is perhaps TRBD2 (5 bases). Between the trimmed V and J ends, which lost 8 bases and 5 bases, there was a span of 19 bases. This CDR3 has 14 residues. The germline V gene has CDR1 SEHNR and CDR2 FQNEAQ (reference sequence). The CDR3 loop is CASAGNVNLDEQYF. The CDR3 coding sequence is TGTGCCAGCGCGGGTAATGTCAACCTCGACGAGCAGTACTTC.

This clone was found many times. Other nucleotide sequences from this sample produce the same CDR3. The chain joins TRBV20-1 to TRBJ2-5; D call uncertain. This CDR3 is 11 amino acids long. Germline V gene data show CDR1 as DFQATT and CDR2 as SNEGSKA (reference sequence). V was trimmed by 0 bases and J by 6 bases, leaving 5 bases between them. For the CDR3, the DNA is TGCAGTGCTAGAGATGCGCAGACCCAGTACTTC. Translating it yields CSARDAQTQYF.

For this clone: An end of the junction differs from the germline gene, which may be a read error. The rearrangement uses TRBV20-1 and TRBJ1-2, with D unresolved. The CDR3 totals 15 residues. In germline, CDR1 is DFQATT, CDR2 SNEGSKA (reference sequence). CDR3 sequence reads: CSARGRSDGNYGYAF. CDR3 nucleotides: TGCAGTGCTAGAGGCCGCAGTGACGGAAACTATGGCTACGCCTTC.